One and the same sample provided the 11 T cell receptor beta chains below, sequenced in a study of shared clonotypes between healthy human individuals. Here immunoSEQ multiplex PCR was the method, and the copy in TCRdb shows in-frame clones only, minus some. The repertoire includes about 980,000 clones, 76% of them detected once, and roughly 1.5% sits in the top ten. Sequencing was carried out using memory CD4+ T cells sorted from blood. The subset was: CD45RA-negative fraction. The receptors were sampled from a man between 18 and 35 years old in good health.

The chain combines TRBV5-1 with TRBJ1-1; D not certain. The CDR3 runs to 14 residues. Per germline, CDR1 SGHRS and CDR2 YFSETQ. V dropped 3 bases and J dropped 5 bases, with 14 bases sitting between them. This CDR3 is CASSSGFTGTEAFF. The CDR3 DNA reads as TGCGCCAGCAGCTCTGGCTTTACGGGTACTGAAGCTTTCTTT.

The genes are TRBV6-1 and TRBJ1-4, with 7 positions matching TRBD1. V lost 7 bases, J lost 2 bases, and 4 bases stayed unmatched. From germline, CDR1 is MNHNS and CDR2 SASEGT. This CDR3 has 14 amino acids. In nucleotides, the CDR3 is TGTGCCAGCACCGAGGGGGCGACTAATGAAAAACTGTTTTTT. Protein product: CASTEGATNEKLFF.

This clone was detected many times. CDR3 DNA: TGCAGCGTTACAGTATTCGGCACAGATACGCAGTATTTT. Translated: CSVTVFGTDTQYF. The V gene is TRBV29-1, the J gene TRBJ2-3; unclear D gene. V was cut by 5 bases and J by 1 base, with 10 bases left in between. Germline CDR1 SQVTM, CDR2 ANQGSEA. The CDR3 has 13 residues.

Concerning this clone itself: Other nucleotide sequences from this sample produce the same CDR3. J is TRBJ2-1 and V is TRBV9; 7 bases are a match to TRBD2. The germline gives CDR1 SGDLS, CDR2 YYNGEE. Trimming cost V 2 bases and J 3 bases; bases outside gene matches: 8. The CDR3 is 16 amino acids. CDR3 sequence (DNA): TGTGCCAGCAGCGTGGGGTTAGCGGGCCTCTACAATGAGCAGTTCTTC. Translation: CASSVGLAGLYNEQFF.

This chain uses TRBV5-1 with TRBJ2-3; maybe TRBD2 (6 bases). The length of the CDR3 is 14 residues. Germline V gives CDR1 SGHRS, CDR2 YFSETQ. V dropped 4 bases and J dropped 5 bases, with 14 bases sitting between them. CDR3 loop: CASSPGVGGDTQYF. The CDR3 bases are TGCGCCAGCAGCCCGGGGGTGGGAGGAGATACGCAGTATTTT.

V gene TRBV4-1 combines with J gene TRBJ2-1, with D unclear. This CDR3 contains 20 residues. Germline V gives CDR1 MGHRA, CDR2 YSYEKL. V was cut by 0 bases and J by 4 bases, with 25 bases left in between. DNA for the CDR3: TGCGCCAGCAGCCAAGATCTGCCCCGAAACCGGGCGTTAGGTTACAATGAGCAGTTCTTC. Its translation: CASSQDLPRNRALGYNEQFF.

The V call is TRBV10-1, the J call TRBJ2-2; D not resolved. CDR3 size: 14 residues. Deletions cut 2 bases from V and 3 bases from J, with 7 bases between. Looked up from germline, CDR1 is WNHNN and CDR2 is SYGVQD (reference sequence). The CDR3, as DNA: TGCGCCAGCAGTGAGACTCCTGACACCGGGGAGCTGTTTTTT. Translated, it gives CASSETPDTGELFF.

CDR3 bases: TGTGCCTGGAGTGGGGGGGCTGACATAGATACGCAGTATTTT. Translating it yields CAWSGGADIDTQYF. The V and J genes are TRBV30 and TRBJ2-3; perhaps D is TRBD1 or TRBD2 (6 bases each). Germline V CDR1 and CDR2: GTSNPN, SVGIG (reference sequence). This CDR3 region has 14 residues. Trimming shortened V by 1 base and J by 5 bases, and 13 bases separated the two germline ends.

Turning to this clone: This sample also contains other DNA sequences that code for the same CDR3. This chain joins TRBV6-6 and TRBJ1-3, with D uncertain. CDR3 length equals 14 residues. Germline V CDR1 and CDR2: MNHNY, SVGAGI (reference sequence). The germline V and J ends were trimmed by 2 bases and 1 base, with 6 bases remaining between them. The CDR3 here is CASSYEGSGNTIYF. CDR3 sequence (DNA): TGTGCCAGCAGTTACGAAGGGTCTGGAAACACCATATATTTT.

The J gene is TRBJ2-1, the V gene TRBV5-1; D unresolved. V lost 4 bases to trimming and J lost 7 bases, with 18 bases between them. The CDR3 totals 15 residues. Germline V gene data show CDR1 as SGHRS and CDR2 as YFSETQ. The CDR3 nucleotides read TGCGCCAGCAGCCTGAGACTGGGCGAATGGAATGAGCAGTTCTTC. Protein sequence: CASSLRLGEWNEQFF.

This sequence joins TRBV5-6 and TRBJ1-5, with a weak D call TRBD1 (6 bases). Trimming removed 3 bases from V and 3 bases from J, with 13 bases in between. The germline V gene has CDR1 SGHDT and CDR2 YYEEEE. This CDR3 is 15 amino acids long. CDR3: CASSYGGQLNQPQHF. The CDR3 coding sequence is TGTGCCAGCAGCTACGGGGGCCAGCTCAATCAGCCCCAGCATTTT. Drawing the rest from reference TRBV5-6 and TRBJ1-5, the complete variable domain is DAGVTQSPTHLIKTRGQQVTLRCSPKSGHDTVSWYQQALGQGPQFIFQYYEEEERQRGNFPDRFSGHQFPNYSSELNVNALLLGDSALYLCASSYGGQLNQPQHFGDGTRLSIL.